This paragraph reports one T cell receptor beta chain. The antigen is not known. This record belongs to a study of cytomegalovirus exposure and HLA in healthy donors. The PCR had 60 Vbeta and 13 Jbeta primers. Only in-frame clones appear in the TCRdb table, and some are missing; sequencing was by immunoSEQ multiplex PCR. The data contain about 190,000 clones, about nine tenths of them seen just once; the ten biggest clones take up over 1%. Whole-study results and caveats: Across HLA loci, a later analysis found differing TCR association rates, with DRB1 most and HLA-C fewest. Donors were assumed by presence/absence analyses to have roughly uniform sequencing depth.

Source material: PBMCs. The clonotype comes from a man in his thirties or forties in good health and CMV-seronegative.

The CDR3 protein is CASSYGGKGLAEETQYF. DNA of the CDR3: TGTGCCAGCAGCTACGGAGGCAAGGGGCTAGCGGAAGAGACCCAGTACTTC. J is TRBJ2-5 and V is TRBV5-4; 7 nucleotides match TRBD2. Germline trimming cut 3 bases from V and 3 bases from J; bases unmatched to any gene: 14. Germline CDR1 is SGHNT and CDR2 is YYREEE (reference sequence). The CDR3 runs to 17 residues.